One sample yielded the 5 T cell receptor beta chains listed below, sequenced in a study of beta chain features in type 1 diabetes. Study-level findings and limits: Significant though moderate, a shortening of TCRB CDR3s appeared in all four CD4+ subsets of Type 1 diabetes patients.

Their antigen targets remain unknown. Expressed TCRB transcripts were sequenced because the entire RNA isolate underwent reverse transcription. The table came from immunoSEQ multiplex PCR; TCRdb's copy has only in-frame clones and leaves some out. The sample has some 290,000 clones, approximately 25% seen once; the top ten hold 0.012%. Sequenced input: naive CD4+ T cells from blood. The receptor source for this set is a young woman with type 1 diabetes.

The chain couples TRBV5-1 to TRBJ2-3, with TRBD1 matching over 7 bases. Germline V gene sequence: CDR1 SGHRS, CDR2 YFSETQ. With 6 bases clipped from V and 0 bases from J, the junction kept 4 bases outside the gene matches. CDR3 size: 14 residues. The CDR3 DNA follows: TGCGCCAGCAACCCACAGGGGAGCACAGATACGCAGTATTTT. Residues: CASNPQGSTDTQYF.

The sample holds a few counts of this clone. This chain uses TRBV11-3 with TRBJ2-3; D might be TRBD2 (5 bases). In germline, CDR1 is SGHNT, CDR2 YENEEA. The CDR3 spans 11 residues. The V end was cut by 3 bases, the J end by 8 bases, with 6 bases between. The CDR3 nucleotides are TGTGCCAGCAGCTTCGGAGGTACGCAGTATTTT. This codes for CASSFGGTQYF.

The rearrangement links TRBV28 to TRBJ2-7; 8 bases are a match to TRBD2. This CDR3 comprises 15 residues. With 7 bases clipped from V and 0 bases from J, the junction kept 8 bases outside the gene matches. CDR1 is MDHEN and CDR2 is SYDVKM in the germline V gene. The CDR3 DNA follows: TGTGCCAGCACCTCGGGCGGGAGGAACTCCTACGAGCAGTACTTC. Translated, it gives CASTSGGRNSYEQYF.

The V call is TRBV5-6, the J call TRBJ2-7; 9 bases are a match to TRBD1. The CDR3 runs to 16 residues. Germline V CDR1 and CDR2: SGHDT, YYEEEE. The junction had 13 bases not matched to a gene; V was cut back by 3 bases and J by 6 bases. The CDR3 DNA sequence: TGTGCCAGCAGCTGGACCGGGACAGGGACCCTTATCGAGCAGTACTTC. Residues: CASSWTGTGTLIEQYF. The full variable domain, rest sourced from reference TRBV5-6 and TRBJ2-7, is DAGVTQSPTHLIKTRGQQVTLRCSPKSGHDTVSWYQQALGQGPQFIFQYYEEEERQRGNFPDRFSGHQFPNYSSELNVNALLLGDSALYLCASSWTGTGTLIEQYFGPGTRLTVT.

The table lists this clone with a few counts. J is TRBJ2-1 and V is TRBV5-1; 9 bases align to TRBD2. This CDR3 region has 17 residues. Germline values: CDR1 SGHRS, CDR2 YFSETQ. V gave up 0 bases and J gave up 4 bases; unmatched junction bases: 8. CDR3 protein: CASSLESSGTGYNEQFF. The DNA for the CDR3 is TGCGCCAGCAGCTTGGAATCTAGCGGGACTGGTTACAATGAGCAGTTCTTC. The full variable domain, with the rest looked up from reference TRBV5-1 and TRBJ2-1, is KAGVTQTPRYLIKTRGQQVTLSCSPISGHRSVSWYQQTPGQGLQFLFEYFSETQRNKGNFPGRFSGRQFSNSRSEMNVSTLELGDSALYLCASSLESSGTGYNEQFFGPGTRLTVL.